The 14 T cell receptor beta chains reported below all come from one sample, sequenced in a study of T cell responses to AZD1222 COVID-19 vaccine. This table comes from immunoSEQ multiplex PCR, and its TCRdb copy is limited to in-frame clones, with some not included. This table holds roughly 56,000 clones, around 85% found once. This sample comprised peripheral blood, obtained 28 days after the second AZD1222 dose. These receptors came from an adult who received the AZD1222 COVID-19 vaccine.

V is TRBV5-1 and J is TRBJ1-1; 7 nucleotides align to TRBD1. In germline, CDR1 is SGHRS, CDR2 YFSETQ. This CDR3 is built from 14 residues. The ends lost 4 bases at V and 2 bases at J; junction bases unmatched: 5. CDR3: CASSPGTVNTEAFF. The CDR3 DNA reads as TGCGCCAGCAGCCCTGGGACAGTCAACACTGAAGCTTTCTTT.

The chain employs TRBV3-1 (or the pseudogene TRBV3-2) and TRBJ1-5; weak D call: TRBD1 (5 bases). CDR1 and CDR2 from the germline V gene are LGHDT and YNNKEL (reference sequence). The V end was cut by 3 bases, the J end by 1 base, with 7 bases between. CDR3 length: 14 residues. The CDR3 DNA follows: TGTGCCAGCAGCCACGGGGGAAGCAATCAGCCCCAGCATTTT. Translated, it gives CASSHGGSNQPQHF.

Only one count was recorded for this clone. V and J are TRBV19 and TRBJ2-7, with 7 bases lining up with TRBD1. With V trimmed by 8 bases and J by 3 bases, 10 bases remained unmatched. The CDR3 covers 14 residues. Germline V gene data show CDR1 as LNHDA and CDR2 as SQIVND (reference sequence). CDR3 in amino acids: CASGTVGTDYEQYF. CDR3 DNA: TGTGCCAGTGGGACCGTTGGGACAGACTACGAGCAGTACTTC.

The chain carries TRBV6-2 or TRBV6-3 and TRBJ1-1, with D possibly TRBD1 on 5 matching bases. V gave up 5 bases and J gave up 2 bases, with 15 bases separating them. The CDR3 runs to 15 residues. In germline, CDR1 is MNHEY, CDR2 SVGEGT. CDR3 loop: CASSRPGTVNTEAFF. CDR3 DNA: TGTGCCAGCAGTCGACCCGGGACGGTTAACACTGAAGCTTTCTTT.

This rearrangement joins TRBV18 to TRBJ2-7; D uncertain. CDR1 is KGHSH and CDR2 is LQKENI in the germline V gene. V was shortened by 3 bases and J by 2 bases, with 11 bases between the two germline ends. CDR3 length: 14 residues. CDR3 loop: CASSPNEATYEQYF. DNA of the CDR3: TGTGCCAGCTCACCGAACGAAGCAACCTACGAGCAGTACTTC.

This chain connects TRBV24-1 to TRBJ1-5; possible D gene TRBD1, 5 bases. There are 14 residues in the CDR3. Germline-derived CDR1 and CDR2 are KGHDR and SFDVKD. Trimming cost V 7 bases and J 3 bases, with 12 bases left between them. The CDR3 here is CATRGTSANQPQHF. CDR3 nucleotides: TGTGCCACCAGAGGGACCTCGGCCAATCAGCCCCAGCATTTT.

The rearrangement links TRBV28 to TRBJ2-1; D uncertain. CDR1 and CDR2 (germline): MDHEN, SYDVKM. The CDR3 contains 16 residues. V was trimmed by 5 bases and J by 3 bases, leaving 17 bases between them. CDR3 bases: TGTGCCAGCAGTCCGGAGACCGTTCATAACTACAATGAGCAGTTCTTC. Translating it yields CASSPETVHNYNEQFF.

The table lists this clone with a count of one. The chain has TRBV27 and TRBJ2-7; 10 bases are a match to TRBD2. Germline-derived CDR1 and CDR2 are MNHEY and SMNVEV (reference sequence). This CDR3 has 15 residues. V trimming: 2 bases; J trimming: 7 bases; junction bases outside the gene matches: 8. The CDR3 sequence: CASSLVSSGRGEQYF. The DNA for the CDR3 is TGTGCCAGCAGTTTAGTGTCTAGCGGGAGAGGAGAGCAGTACTTC.

This clone occurred once. The chain joins TRBV6-2 or TRBV6-3 to TRBJ2-7; D remains ambiguous. Trimming pared 6 bases from V and 6 bases from J, leaving 12 bases between. The CDR3 runs 12 residues. CDR1 and CDR2 (germline): MNHEY, SVGEGT. The CDR3 DNA reads TGTGCCAGCAGCTGGGCGTCAGGCGAGCAGTACTTC. This translates into CASSWASGEQYF.

The chain carries TRBV3-1 (or the pseudogene TRBV3-2) and TRBJ2-7; 11 bases line up with TRBD2. CDR3 length: 21 residues. The germline CDR1 and CDR2 sequences are LGHDT and YNNKEL (reference sequence). The V segment lost 0 bases and the J segment 2 bases; nucleotides outside the gene matches: 18. CDR3 amino acids: CASSQDLGGLAGGLITYEQYF. CDR3 nucleotide sequence: TGTGCCAGCAGCCAAGATCTCGGGGGCCTAGCGGGAGGCCTAATAACCTACGAGCAGTACTTC.

The chain is built from TRBV27 and TRBJ2-3, with D unclear. Trimming stripped 3 bases from V and 4 bases from J, with 11 bases between. The CDR3 runs 14 residues. The germline V gene encodes CDR1 MNHEY and CDR2 SMNVEV (reference sequence). The CDR3 sequence is CASSFPATPDTQYF. The CDR3 nucleotides read TGTGCCAGCAGTTTCCCAGCGACCCCAGATACGCAGTATTTT.

The chain is built from TRBV9 and TRBJ2-6; 15 bases line up with TRBD2. The CDR3 runs 19 residues. V shed 0 bases and J 4 bases; nucleotides not matched to a gene: 5. In germline, CDR1 is SGDLS, CDR2 YYNGEE. For the CDR3, the DNA is TGTGCCAGCAGCGTAGTTCCGGGACTAGCGGGAGGAGGGGCCAACGTCCTGACTTTC. Protein sequence: CASSVVPGLAGGGANVLTF.

The chain has TRBV7-6 and TRBJ2-2; possible D gene TRBD1, 5 bases. The V and J ends lost 2 bases and 3 bases respectively, with 7 bases between them. CDR3 size: 14 residues. CDR1 and CDR2 (germline): SGHVS, FNYEAQ. This chain's CDR3 is CASSLQGYTGELFF. The DNA for the CDR3 is TGTGCCAGCAGCTTACAGGGATACACCGGGGAGCTGTTTTTT.

J is TRBJ2-7 and V is TRBV7-2, with a tentative D call TRBD1 (5 bases). V was clipped by 4 bases and J by 1 base, with 11 bases between them. This CDR3 has 14 amino acids. Germline V gene data show CDR1 as SGHTA and CDR2 as FQGNSA. The CDR3 sequence: CASSYQGGSYEQYF. As DNA, the CDR3 is TGTGCCAGCAGCTACCAGGGTGGGTCCTACGAGCAGTACTTC. Looking up the rest from reference TRBV7-2 and TRBJ2-7 gives the full variable domain: GAGVSQSPSNKVTEKGKDVELRCDPISGHTALYWYRQSLGQGLEFLIYFQGNSAPDKSGLPSDRFSAERTGGSVSTLTIQRTQQEDSAVYLCASSYQGGSYEQYFGPGTRLTVT.